This T cell receptor (beta chain) comes out of a study of blood T cell repertoires in COVID-19 (dated by TCRdb to the early 2020s). Looking at the study overall: Collaborator samples came from the United States, Italy and Spain and covered acute and convalescent phases of COVID-19. The material from the prospective study consisted of cDNA or gDNA derived from T cells, B-cell-depleted T cells, or PBMCs. Subjects who had been exposed to COVID-19, were actively infected with it, or had recovered from it provided the deeply sampled blood TCRbeta repertoires that made up the dataset. The repertoires were released in a freely available public database intended as a resource for research on the immune response to SARS-CoV-2. The samples were drawn from two sources: the first 160 participants of the ongoing ImmuneRACE study, and 1,254 subjects contributed by 6 global collaborators. Sample metadata almost always included a de-identified subject ID, COVID-19 status, age in years and sex. Where available, HLA class I and class II types were taken from metadata supplied by the sample provider and were not determined by assay-based typing. Overall results and qualifications from the work: Clinical and demographic metadata were provided uncurated, with the amount varying by source and participant.

Enrolling through a virtual design, the prospective study's participants ranged in age from roughly 18 to 89 years and lived across 24 United States geographic areas. In the prospective study, participants were assigned to cohorts based on the clinical history participants reported in a screening survey and a study questionnaire. Recovered participants in ImmuneRACE Cohort 3 were defined as having two consecutive negative NP/OP PCR tests, clearance from a healthcare professional, or resolution of symptoms. Mobile phlebotomists in the prospective study collected whole blood, serum and a nasopharyngeal or oropharyngeal swab from every participant. Over a roughly 2-month period, participants in the prospective study had the option of providing additional blood draws and questionnaires. Before DNA extraction, blood samples from the prospective study were shipped at room temperature or frozen. For this clone: Its target antigen remains unknown. Per-base quality was not reported, and no clone a single base away is much larger than it.

The CDR3 starts with the cysteine, ends with the phenylalanine, and has 13 residues. Here the CDR3 DNA is all that survives: 39 bases in frame from base 1. V lost 6 bases and J lost 3 bases; the stretch between them is 12 bases long. TCRbeta CDR3 regions were amplified from genomic DNA by means of the immunoSEQ Assay, a bias-controlled multiplex PCR. The authors' analysis ran thus. Nucleated cell counts per sample were estimated from amplification of reference gene primers within the assay. To quantify the absolute abundance of each unique TCRbeta CDR3 rearrangement, sequence reads were collapsed and filtered. For each sample, productive Simpson clonality was calculated by taking the square root of Simpson's diversity index across productive rearrangements. Sourced from immuneACCESS, this table was stored by TCRdb with only in-frame sequences that have V and J called. A share of the clones is absent; for the studies checked, an unresolved V gene accounts for under half, and the remainder has no known explanation. That table is the source of V, J and clone size, and D and trimming were worked out from the DNA. In all, the sample holds around 200,000 clones, and approximately 90% of those were seen once. Roughly 1.2% of the sample goes to the ten largest clones.

The rearranged chain carries TRBV12-3 or TRBV12-4 and TRBJ2-7; TRBD1 is a weak D gene call, 8 bases matching. Sequencing was performed on PBMCs or T cells enriched from blood (not recorded which). The sequence was obtained from a man aged 30 to 39 who had recovered from COVID-19. The CDR3 corresponds to CASRGGTGYEQYF. In nucleotide form, the sequence is TGTGCCAGCAGGGGAGGGACAGGCTACGAGCAGTACTTC.